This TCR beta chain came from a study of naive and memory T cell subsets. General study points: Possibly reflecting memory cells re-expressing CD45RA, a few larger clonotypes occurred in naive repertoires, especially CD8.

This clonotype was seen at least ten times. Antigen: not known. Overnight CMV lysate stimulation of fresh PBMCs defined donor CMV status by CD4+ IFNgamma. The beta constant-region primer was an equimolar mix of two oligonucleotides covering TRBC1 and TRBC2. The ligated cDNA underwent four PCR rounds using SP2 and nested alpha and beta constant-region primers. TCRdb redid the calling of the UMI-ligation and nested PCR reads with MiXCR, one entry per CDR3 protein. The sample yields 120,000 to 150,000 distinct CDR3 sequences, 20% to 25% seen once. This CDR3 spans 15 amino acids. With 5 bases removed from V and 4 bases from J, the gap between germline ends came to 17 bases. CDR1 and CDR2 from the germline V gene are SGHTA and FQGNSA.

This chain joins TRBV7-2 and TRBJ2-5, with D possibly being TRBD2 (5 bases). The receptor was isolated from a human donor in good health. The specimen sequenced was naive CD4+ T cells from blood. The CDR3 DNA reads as TGTGCCAGCAGCCCAGAATTTGGACTGAGAGAGACCCAGTACTTC. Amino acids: CASSPEFGLRETQYF.